Presented here are 27 T cell receptor beta chains from one specimen sequenced in a study of T cell responses to AZD1222 COVID-19 vaccine. Sequencing was performed with immunoSEQ multiplex PCR; in TCRdb, only in-frame clones are kept and a portion is missing. The data hold 130,000 to 150,000 clones, with just under 95% observed a single time. This specimen consisted of peripheral blood, obtained after recovery from COVID-19. Receptors were obtained from an adult who had recovered from COVID-19.

The rearrangement links TRBV6-1 to TRBJ1-6; D not certain. The V gene lost 5 bases and the J gene lost 5 bases, with 4 bases spanning the gap. The CDR3 is 12 residues long. CDR1 and CDR2 (germline): MNHNS, SASEGT. The CDR3 is CASSPDNSPLHF. CDR3 nucleotide sequence: TGTGCCAGCAGTCCAGATAATTCACCCCTCCACTTT.

The V gene is TRBV29-1, the J gene TRBJ2-1; maybe TRBD2 (6 bases). Germline assignment: CDR1 SQVTM and CDR2 ANQGSEA. CDR3 length: 12 residues. With 7 bases removed from V and 7 bases from J, the gap between germline ends came to 14 bases. As DNA, the CDR3 is TGCAGCGCTTTCCGGGACTGGAATGAGCAGTTCTTC. Its translation is CSAFRDWNEQFF.

The J gene is TRBJ2-1, the V gene TRBV5-1, with TRBD2 matching 10 bases. The germline V gene has CDR1 SGHRS and CDR2 YFSETQ. The trim removed 5 bases at V and 7 bases at J, leaving 9 bases unmatched. This CDR3 has 15 residues. The CDR3 loop reads CASRLSGRAWNEQFF. CDR3 bases: TGCGCCAGCAGACTCAGCGGGAGGGCCTGGAATGAGCAGTTCTTC.

The rearrangement links TRBV7-3 to TRBJ1-3; 11 bases match TRBD1. The CDR3 runs 15 residues. With V trimmed by 1 base and J by 11 bases, 7 bases remained unmatched. CDR1 SGHTA and CDR2 FQGTGA come from the germline V gene. CDR3 amino acids: CASSLMGQGVFPIYF. CDR3 in DNA: TGTGCCAGCAGCTTAATGGGACAGGGGGTATTCCCCATATATTTT.

The rearrangement uses TRBV30 and TRBJ2-1, with TRBD2 matching over 15 bases. The CDR3 is made up of 17 amino acids. Trimming cost V 1 base and J 7 bases; bases outside gene matches: 8. The germline CDR1 and CDR2 sequences are GTSNPN and SVGIG (reference sequence). CDR3 bases: TGTGCCTGGAGTGGGGCCCGGACTAGCGGGAGGGCTAATGAGCAGTTCTTC. Protein: CAWSGARTSGRANEQFF. The full variable domain, with the rest looked up from reference TRBV30 and TRBJ2-1, is SQTIHQWPATLVQPVGSPLSLECTVEGTSNPNLYWYRQAAGRGLQLLFYSVGIGQISSEVPQNLSASRPQDRQFILSSKKLLLSDSGFYLCAWSGARTSGRANEQFFGPGTRLTVL.

The CDR3 sequence: CASSQLAGLTYEQYF. In DNA form, the CDR3 reads TGCGCCAGCAGCCAACTAGCGGGGCTAACCTACGAGCAGTACTTC. The V and J genes are TRBV4-1 and TRBJ2-7; 9 bases fit TRBD2. The V and J ends lost 2 bases and 2 bases, in that order; junction bases with no gene match: 4. Germline V gene lookup returns CDR1 MGHRA and CDR2 YSYEKL. This CDR3 region has 15 residues.

This sequence joins TRBV29-1 and TRBJ2-1; D remains unclear. The V and J ends lost 3 bases and 4 bases respectively, with 16 bases between them. The CDR3 length is 15 residues. Germline loops: CDR1 SQVTM, CDR2 ANQGSEA. The DNA for the CDR3 is TGCAGCGTTGACGGCTCGAGCTGGGGTTACAATGAGCAGTTCTTC. This translates into CSVDGSSWGYNEQFF.

This clone appeared a few times. The V call is TRBV7-3, the J call TRBJ1-2; 8 bases agree with TRBD1. Trimming took 2 bases from V and 7 from J; bases not matched to a gene: 9. The germline gives CDR1 SGHTA, CDR2 FQGTGA. The CDR3 loop spans 15 amino acids. The CDR3 DNA follows: TGTGCCAGCAGCTTACAAGGGCAGGGGGCCGGTGGCTACACCTTC. It encodes CASSLQGQGAGGYTF. Together with reference TRBV7-3 and TRBJ1-2, the CDR3 gives the full variable domain: GAGVSQTPSNKVTEKGKYVELRCDPISGHTALYWYRQSLGQGPEFLIYFQGTGAADDSGLPNDRFFAVRPEGSVSTLKIQRTERGDSAVYLCASSLQGQGAGGYTFGSGTRLTVV.

CDR3 coding DNA: TGTGCCAGTACCGACCCGTCAGGGGTACTTGGGGCCAACGTCCTGACTTTC. Its protein is CASTDPSGVLGANVLTF. This chain connects TRBV19 to TRBJ2-6; D possibly corresponds to TRBD1 (6 bases). V was pared by 7 bases and J by 3 bases, with 19 bases between. This CDR3 spans 17 amino acids. Germline CDR1 is LNHDA and CDR2 is SQIVND (reference sequence).

CDR3 in amino acids: CASSQEARRDTEAFF. In nucleotides, the CDR3 is TGCGCCAGCAGCCAAGAGGCCCGTAGGGACACTGAAGCTTTCTTT. This chain connects TRBV4-1 to TRBJ1-1; D uncertain. Germline loops: CDR1 MGHRA, CDR2 YSYEKL. The CDR3 extends over 15 amino acids. V lost 0 bases to trimming and J lost 3 bases, with 11 bases between them.

This sequence joins TRBV6-5 and TRBJ2-7, with a possible D match to TRBD1 (5 bases). CDR3 length equals 13 residues. Germline V gives CDR1 MNHEY, CDR2 SVGAGI. The germline V and J ends were trimmed by 6 bases and 1 base, with 10 bases remaining between them. Here the CDR3 reads CASRETVSYEQYF. DNA of the CDR3: TGTGCCAGCAGGGAGACAGTTTCCTACGAGCAGTACTTC.

The V gene is TRBV14, the J gene TRBJ2-7; 7 positions match TRBD1. J was trimmed by 2 bases and V by 6 bases; bases with no gene match: 7. In germline, CDR1 is SGHDN, CDR2 FVKESK. The CDR3 runs 14 residues. The CDR3 spells CASSPRQGPYEQYF. Written as DNA, the CDR3 is TGTGCCAGCAGTCCCAGACAGGGACCCTACGAGCAGTACTTC.

This chain connects TRBV5-6 to TRBJ2-7, with TRBD1 identical over 7 bases. The V and J ends lost 4 bases and 5 bases, in that order; junction bases with no gene match: 24. The CDR3 has 19 amino acids. Germline CDR1 reads SGHDT; CDR2 reads YYEEEE. CDR3 coding DNA: TGTGCCAGCAGCCTACCGGGCCCTAAGGGGGCTAGGTCCGTCCACGAGCAGTACTTC. Encoded protein: CASSLPGPKGARSVHEQYF.

The chain has TRBV6-5 and TRBJ2-7; D might be TRBD1 (6 bases). Germline-derived CDR1 and CDR2 are MNHEY and SVGAGI. The V and J ends lost 6 bases and 1 base respectively, with 10 bases between them. The length of the CDR3 is 13 residues. The CDR3 coding sequence is TGTGCCAGCAGCCCAGGACAGTCCTACGAGCAGTACTTC. This translates into CASSPGQSYEQYF.

The chain has TRBV5-8 and TRBJ2-7; D gene unclear. Trimming took off 1 base at V and 6 bases at J, with 8 bases between the two ends. The germline V gene has CDR1 SGHTS and CDR2 YDEGEE. This CDR3 is built from 12 residues. This CDR3 reads CASSLWFSEQYF. The CDR3 DNA reads TGTGCCAGCAGCTTGTGGTTCTCCGAGCAGTACTTC. Using reference TRBV5-8 and TRBJ2-7 for the parts outside the CDR3, the full variable domain is EAGVTQSPTHLIKTRGQQATLRCSPISGHTSVYWYQQALGLGLQFLLWYDEGEERNRGNFPPRFSGRQFPNYSSELNVNALELEDSALYLCASSLWFSEQYFGPGTRLTVT.

This clone was recorded only once. V is TRBV21-1 and J is TRBJ2-1; the table's D call of TRBD2 was not tested on the DNA. TRBV21-1 is given as a pseudogene. The CDR3 is 18 residues long. CDR3 nucleotides: TGTGCCAGCAGCCTTATACGTCCCGGGACTCCTTCCTACAATGAGCAGTTCTTC. Encoded protein: CASSLIRPGTPSYNEQFF.

V is TRBV28 and J is TRBJ2-1; no reliable D call. Germline values: CDR1 MDHEN, CDR2 SYDVKM. V was trimmed by 7 bases and J by 2 bases, leaving 9 bases between them. The CDR3 spans 13 residues. In nucleotides, the CDR3 is TGTGCCAGCAACCCGGCTGCCTACAATGAGCAGTTCTTC. Translation: CASNPAAYNEQFF.

This clone was seen a single time. The rearrangement uses TRBV6-5 and TRBJ2-5; D possibly corresponds to TRBD1 (6 bases). V shed 6 bases and J shed 5 bases, with 19 bases lying between them. The CDR3 spans 15 residues. Germline V gene data show CDR1 as MNHEY and CDR2 as SVGAGI. The CDR3, as DNA: TGTGCCAGCAGCCTACAAACAGGGTTCGGGGAGACCCAGTACTTC. Protein product: CASSLQTGFGETQYF.

The chain employs TRBV27 and TRBJ1-2; D is undetermined. This CDR3 is built from 12 residues. The germline CDR1 and CDR2 sequences are MNHEY and SMNVEV (reference sequence). V dropped 4 bases and J dropped 5 bases, with 8 bases sitting between them. The CDR3 loop is CASSSPRYGYTF. CDR3 DNA sequence: TGTGCCAGCAGTTCCCCCAGATATGGCTACACCTTC.

V gene TRBV5-1 combines with J gene TRBJ1-1, with 10 bases matching TRBD1. This CDR3 spans 15 amino acids. Germline V lookup: CDR1 SGHRS, CDR2 YFSETQ. The V segment lost 2 bases and the J segment 5 bases; nucleotides outside the gene matches: 6. The CDR3 spells CASSLGDRGRTEAFF. CDR3 nucleotides: TGCGCCAGCAGCTTAGGTGACAGGGGGCGAACTGAAGCTTTCTTT.

The CDR3 DNA sequence: TGTGCCAGCAGCCCGCGAAGGGAGCTCAGCTCCTACGAGCAGTACTTC. Amino acid sequence: CASSPRRELSSYEQYF. This chain uses TRBV3-1 (or the pseudogene TRBV3-2) with TRBJ2-7; D might be TRBD2 (5 bases). CDR3 length: 16 residues. The germline V gene encodes CDR1 LGHDT and CDR2 YNNKEL (reference sequence). Trimming removed 4 bases at V and 0 bases at J, with 16 bases between.

V gene TRBV28 combines with J gene TRBJ1-1; a possible D gene is TRBD1 (6 bases). This CDR3 has 11 residues. Germline V gene sequence: CDR1 MDHEN, CDR2 SYDVKM. V was clipped by 5 bases and J by 7 bases, with 8 bases between them. CDR3 DNA sequence: TGTGCCAGCAGTCCCAGGGGTGAAGCTTTCTTT. Its translation: CASSPRGEAFF.

The CDR3 here is CASSIESTTRTTEAFF. The DNA of the CDR3 is TGTGCCAGTAGTATAGAGAGCACAACACGGACCACTGAAGCTTTCTTT. The chain couples TRBV19 to TRBJ1-1; D is unclear. Per the germline V gene, CDR1 is LNHDA and CDR2 is SQIVND (reference sequence). The V gene lost 0 bases and the J gene lost 4 bases, with 15 bases spanning the gap. CDR3 length equals 16 residues.

The chain has TRBV18 and TRBJ2-7, with D possibly being TRBD1 or TRBD2 (5 bases each). This CDR3 contains 14 residues. V dropped 4 bases and J dropped 3 bases, with 13 bases sitting between them. In germline, CDR1 is KGHSH, CDR2 LQKENI. The CDR3 sequence is CASSLPGPFYEQYF. As DNA, the CDR3 is TGTGCCAGCTCACTCCCGGGACCATTCTACGAGCAGTACTTC. Full variable domain (rest looked up from reference TRBV18 and TRBJ2-7): NAGVMQNPRHLVRRRGQEARLRCSPMKGHSHVYWYRQLPEEGLKFMVYLQKENIIDESGMPKERFSAEFPKEGPSILRIQQVVRGDSAAYFCASSLPGPFYEQYFGPGTRLTVT.

The chain recombines TRBV5-4 with TRBJ2-2; TRBD2 aligns across 7 bases. The CDR3 totals 16 residues. The germline V gene has CDR1 SGHNT and CDR2 YYREEE (reference sequence). V dropped 1 base and J dropped 3; count of bases not matched to a gene: 6. The CDR3 bases are TGTGCCAGCAGCTTGTACGGGAGGTCGGACACCGGGGAGCTGTTTTTT. Translating gives CASSLYGRSDTGELFF.

V is TRBV6-5 and J is TRBJ2-3, with no clear D. Germline CDR1 is MNHEY and CDR2 is SVGAGI. This CDR3 has 16 amino acids. V was clipped by 4 bases and J by 2 bases, with 16 bases between them. This CDR3 reads CASSSTRRWTTDTQYF. The CDR3 nucleotides read TGTGCCAGCAGTTCAACCAGACGGTGGACCACAGATACGCAGTATTTT.

The chain carries TRBV11-3 and TRBJ2-3; D gene uncertain. The germline CDR1 and CDR2 sequences are SGHNT and YENEEA. The CDR3 totals 16 residues. Trimming took off 3 bases at V and 0 bases at J, with 13 bases between the two ends. CDR3 nucleotides: TGTGCCAGCAGCTTGGTGGGAAAGGGTAGCACAGATACGCAGTATTTT. Protein: CASSLVGKGSTDTQYF. Full variable domain (rest looked up from reference TRBV11-3 and TRBJ2-3): EAGVVQSPRYKIIEKKQPVAFWCNPISGHNTLYWYLQNLGQGPELLIRYENEEAVDDSQLPKDRFSAERLKGVDSTLKIQPAELGDSAVYLCASSLVGKGSTDTQYFGPGTRLTVL.